This TCR beta chain came from a study of response to subunit inactivated influenza vaccine. Overall study findings and caveats: The authors offered the suggestion that each seasonal influenza vaccination recruits few new T cells.

V lost 5 bases to trimming and J lost 2 bases; unmatched junction nucleotides: 4. The CDR3 has 16 residues. CDR1 and CDR2 from the germline V gene are SGHVS and FNYEAQ. TCRdb analysed the RT-PCR reads with MiXCR anew, one entry per CDR3 protein. Among over 150,000 distinct CDR3 sequences listed, about 9% were seen once. In its sample, this clonotype was seen a few times. The target antigen is unknown. This sequence joins TRBV7-6 and TRBJ2-3; TRBD2 agrees at 13 bases. The source material was non-naive T cells sorted from PBMCs, sampled on the day of vaccination. The origin of this receptor is a man aged 50 to 60 who received an inactivated influenza vaccine. DNA of the CDR3: TGTGCCAGCAGCCCGGGGACTAGCGGGGCCACAGATACGCAGTATTTT. It encodes CASSPGTSGATDTQYF.